The T cell receptor beta chain described here comes from a study of T cells in Graves' hyperthyroidism and ophthalmopathy. Researchers amplified the TCR beta CDR3 regions from RNA transcripts. With the HTBI primer set, the TCR CDR3 went through a first round of RT-PCR. TCRdb itself ran the multiplex PCR reads through MiXCR, one entry per CDR3 protein. The table includes around 500,000 distinct CDR3 sequences, around 15% detected once. Points from the study as a whole: Stable hyperthyroidism was separated from ophthalmopathy by a model based on 13 V-J features.

The germline CDR1 and CDR2 sequences are DFQATT and SNEGSKA (reference sequence). The CDR3 sequence is 15 residues long. V lost 6 bases, J lost 6 bases, and 9 bases stayed unmatched. Graves' hyperthyroidism was deemed stable given no ophthalmopathy progression within 18 months. The PBMCs studied were ones that came from around 10 ml fresh peripheral blood. This clonotype showed up just a few times. Its cognate antigen is unknown. The sample consisted of blood. This chain joins TRBV20-1 and TRBJ2-1; 12 nucleotides align to TRBD2. The clonotype comes from a woman in her thirties or forties with Graves' hyperthyroidism. In DNA form, the CDR3 reads TGCAGTGCCCCACCCCCGGGACTAGCGGGCAATGAGCAGTTCTTC. Protein: CSAPPPGLAGNEQFF.